The 30 T cell receptor beta chains reported below all come from one sample, sequenced in a study of CD8+CD57+ T cells in acquired aplastic anemia. It was genomic DNA that served as the template for profiling TCR beta VDJ and CDR3. TCRdb reprocessed the reads with MiXCR, giving one entry per CDR3 protein. Of about 170,000 distinct CDR3 sequences in the sample, 55% to 80% are singletons; the top ten hold under 50%. Sequences were obtained from sorted CD4+, CD8+, or CD8+CD57+ T cells (not recorded which) from PBMCs. The source is a human donor in good health.

The chain couples TRBV2 to TRBJ2-7, with 11 nucleotides matching TRBD1. V was pared by 7 bases and J by 2 bases, with 4 bases of the junction left unmatched. This CDR3 comprises 14 residues. Germline-derived CDR1 and CDR2 are SNHLY and FYNNEI. The CDR3 DNA sequence: TGTGCCAGCACCGGGACAGGGGGGACCTACGAGCAGTACTTC. This encodes CASTGTGGTYEQYF.

This clonotype was seen more than once but under ten times. The chain combines TRBV6-2 or TRBV6-3 with TRBJ1-4; 11 bases are shared with TRBD1. The germline CDR1 and CDR2 sequences are MNHEY and SVGEGT. The length of the CDR3 is 16 residues. Trimming removed 5 bases from V and 5 bases from J; junction bases left unmatched: 7. In DNA form, the CDR3 reads TGTGCCAGCAGTCGGACAGGGGGCGCCTTGAATGAAAAACTGTTTTTT. Translation: CASSRTGGALNEKLFF.

The V and J genes are TRBV12-3 or TRBV12-4 and TRBJ2-2; 8 bases match TRBD2. V lost 6 bases, J lost 7 bases, and 10 bases stayed unmatched. The CDR3 spans 15 residues. The CDR3 bases are TGTGCCAGCAGCCTCCTCGGACTAGCAATCGGGGAGCTGTTTTTT. It is translated as CASSLLGLAIGELFF.

The chain employs TRBV29-1 and TRBJ2-1, with TRBD1 matching 10 bases. Germline V gene data show CDR1 as SQVTM and CDR2 as ANQGSEA. This CDR3 contains 15 residues. V lost 7 bases to trimming and J lost 2 bases; unmatched junction nucleotides: 8. The CDR3 reads CSGRTGGSPYNEQFF. The CDR3, as DNA: TGCAGCGGAAGGACAGGGGGTTCACCCTACAATGAGCAGTTCTTC.

This clonotype was seen ten or more times. The chain combines TRBV2 with TRBJ2-2; 10 nucleotides agree with TRBD2. The V gene end was trimmed by 3 bases and the J gene end by 6 bases; junction bases not matched to a gene: 4. The germline V gene has CDR1 SNHLY and CDR2 FYNNEI. CDR3 length: 15 residues. As DNA, the CDR3 is TGTGCCAGCAGTGATCCTAGCGGGAGTGCCGGGGAGCTGTTTTTT. Translation gives CASSDPSGSAGELFF. The variable domain in full, completed from reference TRBV2 and TRBJ2-2, reads EPEVTQTPSHQVTQMGQEVILRCVPISNHLYFYWYRQILGQKVEFLVSFYNNEISEKSEIFDDQFSVERPDGSNFTLKIRSTKLEDSAMYFCASSDPSGSAGELFFGEGSRLTVL.

This clonotype turned up a few times. The gene calls are TRBV6-2 or TRBV6-3 and TRBJ1-2; D gene uncertain. In germline, CDR1 is MNHEY, CDR2 SVGEGT. This CDR3 has 16 residues. V lost 0 bases, J lost 0 bases, and 11 bases lay in between. CDR3 sequence reads: CASSYSVGYANYGYTF. As DNA, the CDR3 is TGTGCCAGCAGTTACTCCGTCGGGTACGCTAACTATGGCTACACCTTC.

The gene calls are TRBV12-3 or TRBV12-4 and TRBJ1-1; D is uncertain. V lost 0 bases and J 7 bases, leaving 9 bases between the germline ends. The CDR3 loop spans 13 amino acids. The CDR3 sequence is CASSLASSYEAFF. The CDR3 DNA is TGTGCCAGCAGTTTAGCGTCCAGCTATGAAGCTTTCTTT.

The gene calls are TRBV7-6 and TRBJ2-7, with D possibly matching TRBD2 (5 bases). Germline CDR1 is SGHVS and CDR2 is FNYEAQ. The CDR3 extends over 14 amino acids. Trimming shortened V by 3 bases and J by 0 bases, and 9 bases separated the two germline ends. In nucleotides, the CDR3 is TGTGCCAGCAGCTTTTTTGGGAGCTCCTACGAGCAGTACTTC. Its translation is CASSFFGSSYEQYF.

There are many counts of this clonotype. The chain joins TRBV12-3 or TRBV12-4 to TRBJ2-5; 9 bases agree with TRBD1. This CDR3 region has 15 residues. Trimming removed 5 bases from V and 7 bases from J; junction bases left unmatched: 11. The DNA for the CDR3 is TGTGCCAGCAGTCCCCACAGGGGGCAAGGAGGGACCCAGTACTTC. Translation: CASSPHRGQGGTQYF.

This clonotype was detected only once. The V and J genes are TRBV7-9 and TRBJ1-1, with D maybe TRBD1 (5 bases). CDR3 length: 18 amino acids. V lost 5 bases and J lost 2, with 24 bases in between. Germline-derived CDR1 and CDR2 are SEHNR and FQNEAQ (reference sequence). CDR3 protein: CASSQSPFGDSGNTEAFF. As DNA, the CDR3 is TGTGCCAGCAGCCAAAGCCCCTTTGGGGACTCTGGAAACACTGAAGCTTTCTTT.

This clonotype was detected only a few times. The chain employs TRBV20-1 and TRBJ2-3; 11 nucleotides match TRBD2. V lost 0 bases and J lost 4; bases outside the gene matches: 12. The CDR3 extends over 18 amino acids. Germline CDR1 and CDR2: DFQATT and SNEGSKA (reference sequence). The CDR3 region has the DNA TGCAGTGCTAGAGATCCGGCTAGCGGGAGGAGCCCCCCAGATACGCAGTATTTT. It yields the protein CSARDPASGRSPPDTQYF.

This chain connects TRBV20-1 to TRBJ1-6, with a weak D call TRBD1 (6 bases). Germline CDR1 reads DFQATT; CDR2 reads SNEGSKA (reference sequence). V gave up 0 bases and J gave up 9 bases, with 15 bases separating them. The CDR3 is made up of 15 amino acids. The CDR3 sequence is CSAREGTGLSSPLHF. CDR3 nucleotides: TGCAGTGCTAGAGAAGGTACAGGGTTGAGTTCACCCCTCCACTTT.

This sequence joins TRBV20-1 and TRBJ1-6; D not resolved. V lost 2 bases and J lost 3, with 5 bases in between. The CDR3 consists of 13 residues. CDR1 DFQATT and CDR2 SNEGSKA come from the germline V gene (reference sequence). The CDR3, as DNA: TGCAGTGCTAGAAGGGACTATAATTCACCCCTCCACTTT. This translates into CSARRDYNSPLHF.

V usage is TRBV9 and J usage is TRBJ1-2; the D gene is possibly TRBD1 (6 bases). This CDR3 spans 15 amino acids. Trimming shortened V by 0 bases and J by 3 bases, and 12 bases separated the two germline ends. Germline CDR1 and CDR2: SGDLS and YYNGEE. This CDR3 reads CASSVAPRQDYGYTF. The DNA for the CDR3 is TGTGCCAGCAGCGTAGCTCCCAGACAGGACTATGGCTACACCTTC.

The CDR3, as DNA: TGCAGTGCTTGGGGGGACGGCGATACGCAGTATTTT. Translated, it gives CSAWGDGDTQYF. This chain links TRBV20-1 with TRBJ2-3; possible D gene TRBD2, 6 bases. Looked up from germline, CDR1 is DFQATT and CDR2 is SNEGSKA (reference sequence). Trimming took off 5 bases at V and 6 bases at J, with 12 bases between the two ends. The length of the CDR3 is 12 residues.

The rearrangement joins TRBV15 to TRBJ1-6, with D tentatively TRBD1 (6 bases). Germline values: CDR1 LNHNV, CDR2 YYDKDF (reference sequence). The V gene lost 7 bases and the J gene lost 7 bases, with 11 bases spanning the gap. This CDR3 region has 13 residues. The CDR3 bases are TGTGCCACCACGGGGGGCGTCAATTCACCCCTCCACTTT. Translating it yields CATTGGVNSPLHF.

Comments on this clonotype: One end of the junction varies from germline; a read error may be responsible. The V and J genes are TRBV10-3 and TRBJ2-7; D is unresolved. CDR1 ENHRY and CDR2 SYGVKD come from the germline V gene. The CDR3 contains 15 residues. The CDR3 DNA sequence: TGTGCCAGCAGTTATCGACCCGCGGAATCGTACGAGCAGTACTTC. Translating gives CASSYRPAESYEQYF.

In the case of this clonotype: One junction end disagrees with the germline gene, perhaps due to a read error. The V and J genes are TRBV20-1 and TRBJ2-7; D call uncertain. Germline V gives CDR1 DFQATT, CDR2 SNEGSKA (reference sequence). The CDR3 runs 11 residues. Here the CDR3 reads CSASPGYEQHF. Here the CDR3 DNA reads TGCAGTGCTAGTCCAGGCTACGAGCAGCACTTC.

The CDR3 nucleotides are TGCGCCAGCAGCTTGGAGACCTACAATGAGCAGTTCTTC. Its protein product is CASSLETYNEQFF. This chain links TRBV5-1 with TRBJ2-1; no reliable D call. The V end lost 0 bases, the J end lost 2 bases, and 3 bases lay between the germline ends. The CDR3 is 13 residues long. The V gene's germline CDR1 is SGHRS and CDR2 YFSETQ.

This chain connects TRBV29-1 to TRBJ1-1, with a weak D call TRBD1 (6 bases). The CDR3 covers 15 residues. Germline V gene lookup returns CDR1 SQVTM and CDR2 ANQGSEA. CDR3 region: CSAKVLGGGYAEAFF. Here the CDR3 DNA reads TGCAGTGCTAAGGTGTTGGGGGGCGGGTACGCTGAAGCTTTCTTT.

The chain links TRBV7-3 to TRBJ2-2; D is possibly TRBD1 or TRBD2 (5 bases each). Germline V gene sequence: CDR1 SGHTA, CDR2 FQGTGA. The CDR3 is 17 residues long. Trimming cost V 1 base and J 2 bases, with 14 bases left between them. CDR3 region: CASSLSPRGLNTGELFF. CDR3 in DNA: TGTGCCAGCAGCTTAAGCCCCCGGGGCCTAAACACCGGGGAGCTGTTTTTT.

In this sample, this clonotype turned up a few times. The chain carries TRBV7-9 and TRBJ2-1, with 13 bases matching TRBD2. CDR1 and CDR2 (germline): SEHNR, FQNEAQ (reference sequence). This CDR3 contains 15 residues. J lost 7 bases, V lost 5 bases, and 5 bases had no gene match. Written as DNA, the CDR3 is TGTGCCAGCAGCCCGGGACTAGCGGGGCGGAATGAGCAGTTCTTC. It codes for CASSPGLAGRNEQFF. Full variable domain (missing parts from reference TRBV7-9 and TRBJ2-1): DTGVSQNPRHKITKRGQNVTFRCDPISEHNRLYWYRQTLGQGPEFLTYFQNEAQLEKSRLLSDRFSAERPKGSFSTLEIQRTEQGDSAMYLCASSPGLAGRNEQFFGPGTRLTVL.

The rearrangement links TRBV7-9 to TRBJ2-7, with 10 bases matching TRBD2. In germline, CDR1 is SEHNR, CDR2 FQNEAQ (reference sequence). The CDR3 loop spans 16 amino acids. Trimming removed 7 bases from V and 7 bases from J; junction bases left unmatched: 16. The CDR3 reads CASTPEASGSAGEQYF. CDR3 in DNA: TGTGCCAGCACCCCAGAGGCTAGCGGGAGTGCGGGGGAGCAGTACTTC.

The V gene is TRBV7-3, the J gene TRBJ2-7, with 9 bases matching TRBD1. CDR3 length equals 14 residues. The germline V gene has CDR1 SGHTA and CDR2 FQGTGA. After removal of 8 bases from V and 5 bases from J, the junction contained 10 bases not matched to a gene. The chain's CDR3 is CASGTGTGHNEQYF. The CDR3 coding sequence is TGTGCCAGCGGTACCGGGACAGGGCACAACGAGCAGTACTTC.

V gene TRBV20-1 combines with J gene TRBJ1-1; no definite D call. The germline V gene has CDR1 DFQATT and CDR2 SNEGSKA (reference sequence). This CDR3 is 11 amino acids long. V dropped 1 base and J dropped 8 bases, with 8 bases sitting between them. The DNA of the CDR3 is TGCAGTGCTAGAGGGGCCGGGGAAGCTTTCTTT. Amino acids: CSARGAGEAFF.

This clonotype was counted ten times or more. The genes are TRBV7-8 and TRBJ2-1, with 8 bases fitting TRBD2. CDR3 size: 16 residues. Trimming cost V 0 bases and J 9 bases; bases outside gene matches: 10. Germline CDR1 reads SGHVS; CDR2 reads FQNEAQ. The CDR3: CASSLAGGTRSAEQFF. The CDR3 region has the DNA TGTGCCAGCAGCTTAGCGGGTGGGACTAGATCGGCTGAGCAGTTCTTC.

V usage is TRBV2 and J usage is TRBJ2-7; TRBD2 matches 10 bases. J gave up 2 bases and V 4 bases, and 2 bases lay outside the gene matches. This CDR3 comprises 14 residues. CDR1 SNHLY and CDR2 FYNNEI come from the germline V gene. CDR3 loop: CASSGSGGAYEQYF. CDR3 nucleotides: TGTGCCAGCAGTGGGAGCGGGGGGGCCTACGAGCAGTACTTC.

This chain links TRBV20-1 with TRBJ2-7; TRBD2 might be the D (6 bases). Deletions cut 0 bases from V and 1 base from J, with 16 bases between. Germline V lookup: CDR1 DFQATT, CDR2 SNEGSKA (reference sequence). This CDR3 is built from 16 residues. This chain's CDR3 is CSARDLVAGRSYEQYF. The CDR3 DNA is TGCAGTGCTAGAGATCTTGTAGCAGGGAGGTCCTACGAGCAGTACTTC.

This clonotype was counted ten times or more. The chain is built from TRBV2 and TRBJ2-3; D is unclear. V was cut by 6 bases and J by 5 bases, with 12 bases left in between. Germline lookup yields CDR1 SNHLY and CDR2 FYNNEI. This CDR3 has 13 residues. CDR3: CASRGIGIDTQYF. CDR3 nucleotides: TGTGCCAGCAGGGGGATCGGAATAGATACGCAGTATTTT.

The chain links TRBV7-2 to TRBJ2-5; D not resolved. CDR1 is SGHTA, CDR2 FQGNSA, per germline. The CDR3 consists of 14 residues. V lost 0 bases and J lost 5, with 10 bases in between. CDR3 region: CASSLATVKETQYF. The DNA for the CDR3 is TGTGCCAGCAGCTTAGCCACCGTTAAGGAGACCCAGTACTTC.